Below, 20 T cell receptor beta chains from the same sample are listed, as sequenced in a study of cytomegalovirus exposure and HLA in healthy donors. A multiplex PCR was run with 60 Vbeta primers and 13 Jbeta primers. Measured with immunoSEQ multiplex PCR; TCRdb has only the in-frame clones, and not every one. Of about 94,000 clones in the sample, roughly three quarters were seen once. Specimen: PBMCs. Every receptor here comes from a middle-aged woman in good health and CMV-seronegative.

The sample holds a few counts of this clone. The chain has TRBV7-3 and TRBJ2-3, with D possibly TRBD2 on 6 matching bases. With 8 bases removed from V and 6 bases from J, the gap between germline ends came to 15 bases. CDR1 SGHTA and CDR2 FQGTGA come from the germline V gene. There are 13 residues in the CDR3. The CDR3 protein is CASCRDSTDTQYF. In DNA, the CDR3 is TGTGCCAGCTGTAGGGACTCTACGGATACGCAGTATTTT.

The chain couples TRBV10-3 to TRBJ2-5; 7 bases align to TRBD1. CDR1 and CDR2 from the germline V gene are ENHRY and SYGVKD. The CDR3 consists of 12 residues. The V segment lost 9 bases and the J segment 2 bases; nucleotides outside the gene matches: 3. The CDR3 sequence is CAIKDRQETQYF. DNA of the CDR3: TGTGCCATTAAGGACAGGCAAGAGACCCAGTACTTC.

The genes are TRBV7-2 and TRBJ2-7; TRBD1 matches 9 bases. J gave up 3 bases and V 1 base, and 13 bases lay outside the gene matches. The germline CDR1 and CDR2 sequences are SGHTA and FQGNSA. This CDR3 contains 18 residues. In DNA, the CDR3 is TGTGCCAGCAGCTTAGAGGGAGGGATGGGACAGGGCAACTACGAGCAGTACTTC. It yields the protein CASSLEGGMGQGNYEQYF.

In this sample, this clone turned up a few times. V is TRBV5-1 and J is TRBJ2-1, with 7 bases matching TRBD2. Per germline, CDR1 SGHRS and CDR2 YFSETQ. The junction had 9 bases not matched to a gene; V was cut back by 0 bases and J by 6 bases. CDR3 length equals 16 residues. Here the CDR3 DNA reads TGCGCCAGCAGCTTGGAAGACCGGGGAGGGGCCAATGAGCAGTTCTTC. This translates into CASSLEDRGGANEQFF.

J is TRBJ1-1 and V is TRBV5-5; 12 bases align to TRBD1. Germline CDR1 and CDR2: SGHKS and YYEKEE (reference sequence). This CDR3 comprises 14 residues. Unmatched junction bases numbered 7, after V lost 2 bases and J lost 11 bases. The CDR3 DNA is TGTGCCAGCAGCTTCCGGGACAGGGGGCTGGGTGCTTTCTTT. This translates into CASSFRDRGLGAFF.

This chain connects TRBV19 to TRBJ2-5, with TRBD2 matching 12 bases. The CDR3 runs to 17 residues. Germline loops: CDR1 LNHDA, CDR2 SQIVND (reference sequence). V lost 6 bases to trimming and J lost 1 base; unmatched junction nucleotides: 9. DNA of the CDR3: TGTGCCAGTAGCCAGACCGGACTAGCGGGGACCCAAGAGACCCAGTACTTC. This translates into CASSQTGLAGTQETQYF.

The chain couples TRBV18 to TRBJ1-5; D ambiguous. Trimming took 2 bases from V and 0 from J, leaving 11 bases between them. Germline loops: CDR1 KGHSH, CDR2 LQKENI. This CDR3 is built from 16 residues. CDR3 protein: CASSPYRHNSNQPQHF. The CDR3 DNA follows: TGTGCCAGCTCACCATACCGACACAATAGCAATCAGCCCCAGCATTTT. The entire variable domain, with the rest obtained from reference TRBV18 and TRBJ1-5, is as follows: NAGVMQNPRHLVRRRGQEARLRCSPMKGHSHVYWYRQLPEEGLKFMVYLQKENIIDESGMPKERFSAEFPKEGPSILRIQQVVRGDSAAYFCASSPYRHNSNQPQHFGDGTRLSIL.

The V call is TRBV19, the J call TRBJ1-2; D may be TRBD1 (6 bases). From germline, CDR1 is LNHDA and CDR2 SQIVND (reference sequence). This CDR3 comprises 15 residues. Trimming pared 1 base from V and 2 bases from J, leaving 11 bases between. CDR3 nucleotides: TGTGCCAGTAGTATAGGTGGCAGGGGAAACTATGGCTACACCTTC. It is translated as CASSIGGRGNYGYTF.

The chain recombines TRBV28 with TRBJ2-3; tentative D call: TRBD1 (5 bases). From germline, CDR1 is MDHEN and CDR2 SYDVKM. CDR3 length equals 13 residues. V was trimmed by 8 bases and J by 2 bases, leaving 11 bases between them. CDR3 region: CASQGGPTDTQYF. The CDR3 nucleotides read TGTGCCAGCCAGGGCGGCCCCACAGATACGCAGTATTTT.

V usage is TRBV5-1 and J usage is TRBJ2-1; 8 bases fit TRBD2. Germline values: CDR1 SGHRS, CDR2 YFSETQ. Losses at the gene ends were 4 bases for V and 6 bases for J; bases not matched to a gene: 12. The CDR3 loop spans 16 amino acids. The CDR3 DNA sequence: TGCGCCAGCAGCCCAAAAGGCATTAGCGGGGTCAATGAGCAGTTCTTC. It is translated as CASSPKGISGVNEQFF.

This chain links TRBV5-1 with TRBJ2-5, with D maybe TRBD1 (6 bases). The germline gives CDR1 SGHRS, CDR2 YFSETQ. There are 13 residues in the CDR3. V was clipped by 4 bases and J by 4 bases, with 11 bases between them. CDR3 nucleotides: TGCGCCAGCAGCCAATGGGGGCCAGAGACCCAGTACTTC. Encoded protein: CASSQWGPETQYF.

This sequence joins TRBV7-6 and TRBJ2-3; D may be TRBD1 (6 bases). Germline V gives CDR1 SGHVS, CDR2 FNYEAQ. This CDR3 comprises 14 residues. V was cut by 5 bases and J by 4 bases, with 13 bases left in between. As DNA, the CDR3 is TGTGCCAGCAGCCTCGAACAGGGACCAGATACGCAGTATTTT. This gives the protein CASSLEQGPDTQYF.

The rearrangement joins TRBV4-2 to TRBJ2-4; 11 bases are shared with TRBD2. Germline CDR1 is LGHNA and CDR2 is YNFKEQ. The CDR3 length is 17 residues. V was pared by 0 bases and J by 4 bases, with 5 bases of the junction left unmatched. In DNA, the CDR3 is TGTGCCAGCAGCCAAGAGGGACTAGCGGACGTGAAAAACATTCAGTACTTC. It specifies CASSQEGLADVKNIQYF.

The rearrangement uses TRBV9 and TRBJ1-1; a possible D gene is TRBD1 (5 bases). CDR1 SGDLS and CDR2 YYNGEE come from the germline V gene. The CDR3 totals 14 residues. V was trimmed by 0 bases and J by 6 bases, leaving 12 bases between them. Here the CDR3 DNA reads TGTGCCAGCAGCGTAGCAAAGCAGGGCGCTGAAGCTTTCTTT. Residues: CASSVAKQGAEAFF.

The chain uses TRBV4-1 and TRBJ2-3, with D maybe TRBD2 (6 bases). Germline V gene lookup returns CDR1 MGHRA and CDR2 YSYEKL. The CDR3 has 17 amino acids. Trimming removed 0 bases from V and 1 base from J, with 14 bases in between. The CDR3 is CASSQEGSGGGTDTQYF. The CDR3 nucleotides are TGCGCCAGCAGCCAAGAAGGTAGCGGCGGAGGCACAGATACGCAGTATTTT.

The CDR3 reads CASSLVQGSTDTQYF. CDR3 DNA sequence: TGCGCCAGCAGCTTGGTCCAGGGGTCCACAGATACGCAGTATTTT. The rearrangement joins TRBV5-1 to TRBJ2-3; D may be TRBD1 (6 bases). This CDR3 has 15 amino acids. Germline V gene data show CDR1 as SGHRS and CDR2 as YFSETQ. Between the trimmed V and J ends, which lost 0 bases and 2 bases, there was a span of 10 bases.

This clone was seen only a few times. V and J are TRBV5-8 and TRBJ1-5; 8 positions match TRBD1. This CDR3 region has 14 residues. Germline V gene sequence: CDR1 SGHTS, CDR2 YDEGEE. The J segment lost 9 bases and the V segment lost 4 bases, leaving 9 bases of the junction unmatched. The CDR3 bases are TGTGCCAGCAGCCCGGGACAGGCAGCTTGGCCCCAGCATTTT. Residues: CASSPGQAAWPQHF.

A few counts support this clone. The rearrangement uses TRBV5-6 and TRBJ1-3; D gene ambiguous. There are 16 residues in the CDR3. Germline CDR1 reads SGHDT; CDR2 reads YYEEEE. V was trimmed by 3 bases and J by 4 bases, leaving 17 bases between them. CDR3 nucleotide sequence: TGTGCCAGCAGCTCCTGGCGGGCTTTCCGAGGAAACACCATATATTTT. As protein: CASSSWRAFRGNTIYF.

This clone was seen more than once but under ten times. The J gene is TRBJ1-4, the V gene TRBV2, with D possibly being TRBD1 (6 bases). Germline CDR1 SNHLY, CDR2 FYNNEI. The CDR3 covers 15 residues. The ends were cut back, 5 bases at V and 4 bases at J, with 14 bases in the middle. The CDR3 nucleotides are TGTGCCAGCAGTTTACAGGGCGCCGGTAATGAAAAACTGTTTTTT. It specifies CASSLQGAGNEKLFF.

The rearrangement uses TRBV29-1 and TRBJ1-2; 9 bases are shared with TRBD1. Germline CDR1 is SQVTM and CDR2 is ANQGSEA. After removal of 4 bases from V and 6 bases from J, the junction contained 9 bases not matched to a gene. This CDR3 region has 14 residues. The CDR3 DNA follows: TGCAGCGTTGCTTCCGGGACAGGGCTGAATGGCTACACCTTC. This sequence encodes CSVASGTGLNGYTF.